This T cell receptor (beta chain) was sequenced in a study of cytomegalovirus exposure and HLA in healthy donors. Study-level points and caveats: In an earlier analysis, most TCR beta V segments were productive about 87% or about 30% of the time. With DRB1 most and HLA-C fewest, TCR association rates differed between HLA loci in a later analysis.

Use of 60 Vbeta and 13 Jbeta primers characterized the PCR. Some clones are missing from TCRdb's copy, which holds only in-frame ones; the method was immunoSEQ multiplex PCR. The sample includes about 120,000 clones, over 65% seen only once; the top ten take roughly 3%. Note on this clone: The antigen is not known.

These donors, healthy bone marrow donors, were studied. Per germline, CDR1 LNHNV and CDR2 YYDKDF (reference sequence). V was shortened by 10 bases and J by 5 bases, with 21 bases between the two germline ends. This CDR3 spans 15 amino acids. Sequenced input: PBMCs. This clonotype was sampled from a female donor in good health and CMV-seronegative. The genes are TRBV15 and TRBJ2-1; TRBD2 is a possible D gene (7 bases). The CDR3 loop is CAIAKGRGSNNEQFF. DNA of the CDR3: TGTGCCATCGCGAAAGGGAGGGGGAGCAACAATGAGCAGTTCTTC.